Sequencing of this T cell receptor beta chain was carried out in a study of T-cell memory formation after mild COVID-19. Findings of the study overall: CD4+ bias marked clones expanding day 15 to 37, unlike balanced contracting clones. Certain responding clones were present in pre-infection memory, suggesting participation of cross-reactive memory.

CDR3 size: 15 residues. In germline, CDR1 is MNHEY, CDR2 SVGEGT. The V and J ends lost 6 bases and 9 bases, in that order; junction bases with no gene match: 9. Constant-segment primers were used for 5'RACE, and the resulting TCR alpha and TCR beta cDNA libraries carried sample barcodes and UMIs. TCRdb itself ran the 5' RACE reads through MiXCR, one entry per CDR3 protein. The repertoire holds about 350,000 distinct CDR3 sequences, around 30% seen once, with about 13% in the top ten. On this clonotype: Its specificity is unknown.

The sequence derives from an adult woman who had mild COVID-19 (a few samples of this study predate the infection). Cell type and time point are not known. The chain employs TRBV6-2 or TRBV6-3 and TRBJ1-6, with 9 bases lining up with TRBD1. The source material was PBMCs or a T cell subset sorted from them (not recorded which). CDR3 coding DNA: TGTGCCAGCAGCATGCCGGGACAGGGACTTTCACCCCTCCACTTT. Protein product: CASSMPGQGLSPLHF.